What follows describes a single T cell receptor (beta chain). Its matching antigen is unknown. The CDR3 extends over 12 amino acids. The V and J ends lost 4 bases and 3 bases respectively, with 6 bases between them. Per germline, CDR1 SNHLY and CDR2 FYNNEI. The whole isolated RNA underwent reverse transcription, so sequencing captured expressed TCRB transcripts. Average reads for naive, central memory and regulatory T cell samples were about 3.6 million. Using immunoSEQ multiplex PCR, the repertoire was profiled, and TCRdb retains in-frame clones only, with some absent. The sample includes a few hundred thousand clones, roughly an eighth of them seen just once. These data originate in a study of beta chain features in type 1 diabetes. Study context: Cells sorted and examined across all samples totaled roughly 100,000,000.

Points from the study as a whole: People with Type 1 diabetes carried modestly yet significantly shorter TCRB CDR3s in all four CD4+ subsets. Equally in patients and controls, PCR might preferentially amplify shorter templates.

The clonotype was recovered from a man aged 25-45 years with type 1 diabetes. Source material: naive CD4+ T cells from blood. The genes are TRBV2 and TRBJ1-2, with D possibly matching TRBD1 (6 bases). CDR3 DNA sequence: TGTGCCAGCAGTGGGACAGACTATGGCTACACCTTC. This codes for CASSGTDYGYTF.